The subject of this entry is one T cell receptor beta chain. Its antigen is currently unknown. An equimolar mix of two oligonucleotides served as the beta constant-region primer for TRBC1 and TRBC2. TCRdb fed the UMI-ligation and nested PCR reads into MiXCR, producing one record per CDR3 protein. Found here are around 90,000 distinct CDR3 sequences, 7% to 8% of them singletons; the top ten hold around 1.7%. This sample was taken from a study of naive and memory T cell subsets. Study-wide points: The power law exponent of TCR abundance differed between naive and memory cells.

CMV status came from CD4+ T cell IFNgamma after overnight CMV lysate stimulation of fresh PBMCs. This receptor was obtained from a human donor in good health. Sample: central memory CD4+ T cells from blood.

In DNA form, the CDR3 reads TGTGCCAGCAGCTTGGACGTTACCGGGACAGAGAACACTGAAGCTTTCTTT. Amino acids: CASSLDVTGTENTEAFF. The chain recombines TRBV5-4 with TRBJ1-1; TRBD1 aligns across 7 bases. Germline V gene sequence: CDR1 SGHNT, CDR2 YYREEE (reference sequence). V lost 0 bases, J lost 1 base, and 9 bases stayed unmatched. This CDR3 region has 17 residues.